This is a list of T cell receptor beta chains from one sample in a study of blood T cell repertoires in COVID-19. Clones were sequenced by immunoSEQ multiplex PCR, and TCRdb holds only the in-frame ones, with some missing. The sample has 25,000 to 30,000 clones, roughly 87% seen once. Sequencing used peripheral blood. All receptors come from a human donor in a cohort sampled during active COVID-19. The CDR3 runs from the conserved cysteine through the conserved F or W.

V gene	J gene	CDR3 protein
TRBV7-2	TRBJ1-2	CASSLQGRVLGYTF
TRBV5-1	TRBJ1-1	CASSLANRVTEAFF
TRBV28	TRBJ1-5	CASTPDRDFNQPQHF
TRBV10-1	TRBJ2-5	CASSEMTGQRIQETQYF
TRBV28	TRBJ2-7	CASRPRLGGPYEQYF
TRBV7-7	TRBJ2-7	CASSLARGPYYEQYF
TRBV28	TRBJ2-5	CASRGRGIGKETQYF
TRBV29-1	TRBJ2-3	CSGRRPSTDTQYF
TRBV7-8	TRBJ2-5	CASRGGFGKETQYF
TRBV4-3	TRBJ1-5	CASSQDLTVNQPQHF
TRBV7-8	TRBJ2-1	CASSLRWGDEQFF
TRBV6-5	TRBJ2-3	CASSYSSTVTDTQYF
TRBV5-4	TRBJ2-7	CASSLSSGGPYEQYF